One and the same sample provided the 7 T cell receptor beta chains below, sequenced in a study of T-cell memory formation after mild COVID-19. A single record per CDR3 protein comes from TCRdb applying MiXCR to the 5' RACE reads. The table includes approximately 490,000 distinct CDR3 sequences, roughly 22% detected once. Material for sequencing was PBMCs or a T cell subset sorted from them (not recorded which). Source of these receptors: an adult woman who had mild COVID-19 (a few samples of this study predate the infection). Cell type and time point are not known.

This clonotype was counted between two and nine times. For the CDR3, the DNA is TGTGCCTGGAGGGCAGGACAGGGGAGCTCTGCTTCACCCCTCCACTTT. This translates into CAWRAGQGSSASPLHF. The V gene is TRBV30, the J gene TRBJ1-6, with 9 bases aligning to TRBD1. J was trimmed by 9 bases and V by 3 bases; bases with no gene match: 12. In germline, CDR1 is GTSNPN, CDR2 SVGIG (reference sequence). This CDR3 is built from 16 residues.

This rearrangement joins TRBV30 to TRBJ1-1; 9 nucleotides line up with TRBD1. There are 16 residues in the CDR3. The junction had 9 bases not matched to a gene; V was cut back by 3 bases and J by 1 base. Germline assignment: CDR1 GTSNPN and CDR2 SVGIG (reference sequence). Here the CDR3 DNA reads TGTGCCTGGAGCCCAAGACAGGGACAGGGGAACACTGAAGCTTTCTTT. This sequence encodes CAWSPRQGQGNTEAFF.

The CDR3 bases are TGTGCCAGCAGTCCCAACACGGGAGGCGCGCAGTTCTTC. Translated: CASSPNTGGAQFF. V and J are TRBV27 and TRBJ2-1, with 7 bases lining up with TRBD2. The length of the CDR3 is 13 residues. Per the germline V gene, CDR1 is MNHEY and CDR2 is SMNVEV (reference sequence). V gave up 5 bases and J gave up 12 bases; unmatched junction bases: 10.

J is TRBJ2-7 and V is TRBV9; 8 bases agree with TRBD2. The germline V gene encodes CDR1 SGDLS and CDR2 YYNGEE. The CDR3 contains 14 residues. V lost 3 bases, J lost 2 bases, and 4 bases stayed unmatched. This CDR3 reads CASSGSGKTYEQYF. As DNA, the CDR3 is TGTGCCAGCAGCGGTAGCGGGAAGACCTACGAGCAGTACTTC.

This clonotype was seen only a few times. The V call is TRBV24-1, the J call TRBJ2-3; TRBD2 aligns across 13 bases. Germline values: CDR1 KGHDR, CDR2 SFDVKD. J was trimmed by 1 base and V by 2 bases; bases with no gene match: 8. This CDR3 region has 19 residues. The CDR3 sequence is CATSDWWTSGRRGTDTQYF. The CDR3 nucleotides read TGTGCCACCAGTGATTGGTGGACTAGCGGGAGACGGGGCACAGATACGCAGTATTTT.

This clonotype turned up a few times. The chain has TRBV4-2 and TRBJ2-1; D might be TRBD2 (5 bases). V was clipped by 4 bases and J by 2 bases, with 15 bases between them. In germline, CDR1 is LGHNA, CDR2 YNFKEQ. The CDR3 is made up of 16 amino acids. This CDR3 reads CASSREAVTTYNEQFF. The CDR3 DNA follows: TGTGCCAGCAGCCGAGAAGCGGTCACCACCTACAATGAGCAGTTCTTC.

The CDR3 sequence is CASSLDLGAGVGTEAFF. The CDR3 DNA reads as TGTGCCAGCAGCTTGGACCTAGGGGCAGGGGTGGGTACTGAAGCTTTCTTT. This chain uses TRBV5-5 with TRBJ1-1; TRBD1 is a possible D gene (6 bases). The CDR3 is 17 amino acids. Trimming removed 0 bases from V and 5 bases from J, with 20 bases in between. Germline V gives CDR1 SGHKS, CDR2 YYEKEE (reference sequence).